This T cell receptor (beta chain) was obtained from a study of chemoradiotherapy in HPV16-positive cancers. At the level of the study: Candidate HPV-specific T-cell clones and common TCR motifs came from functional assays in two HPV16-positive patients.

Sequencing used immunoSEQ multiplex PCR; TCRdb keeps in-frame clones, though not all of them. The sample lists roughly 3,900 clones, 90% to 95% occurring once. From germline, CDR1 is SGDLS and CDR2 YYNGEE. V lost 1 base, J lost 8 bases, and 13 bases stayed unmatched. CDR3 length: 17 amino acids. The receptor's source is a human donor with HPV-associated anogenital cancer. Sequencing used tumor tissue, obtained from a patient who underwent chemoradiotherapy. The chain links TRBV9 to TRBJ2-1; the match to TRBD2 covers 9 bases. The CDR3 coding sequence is TGTGCCAGCAGCGTAATGACGCGGGGGGGCGGTATCCATGAGCAGTTCTTC. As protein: CASSVMTRGGGIHEQFF. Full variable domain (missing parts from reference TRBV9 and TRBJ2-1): DSGVTQTPKHLITATGQRVTLRCSPRSGDLSVYWYQQSLDQGLQFLIQYYNGEERAKGNILERFSAQQFPDLHSELNLSSLELGDSALYFCASSVMTRGGGIHEQFFGPGTRLTVL.